These T cell receptor beta chains were read from a single sample in a study of CD8 T cells in Susac syndrome. TCRdb recomputed calls from the immunoSEQ multiplex PCR reads with MiXCR, one row per CDR3 protein. In the table there are 170,000 or so distinct CDR3 sequences, roughly 94% of which are singletons. The sequenced material came from CD4+ T cells from PBMCs. The receptors come from a human donor with Susac syndrome. Both conserved end residues are part of each CDR3. Fields, in order: J gene, clone size, V gene, D gene, CDR3 DNA, CDR3 protein. The D gene is left open where the match is weak. The listing skips clone size in some rows; elsewhere it reads once, few, many or a size class.

>TRBJ1-5|.|TRBV29-1|TRBD1
TGCAGCGTTGTAGTCGACCAGGGGGCCAATCAGCCCCAGCATTTT
CSVVVDQGANQPQHF
>TRBJ2-7|once|TRBV20-1|TRBD2
TGCAGTGCTAGGCCAACCAGGACTAGCGGGACCTACGAGCAGTACTTC
CSARPTRTSGTYEQYF
>TRBJ1-5|.|TRBV27|.
TGTGCCAGCAGTTATAAGGGCAATCAGCCCCAGCATTTT
CASSYKGNQPQHF
>TRBJ1-1|.|TRBV29-1|.
TGCAGCGTGGGGGCCCCGAGCACTGAAGCTTTCTTT
CSVGAPSTEAFF
>TRBJ1-1|few|TRBV7-9|.
TGTGCCAGCAGCTATACCGTTAAATCGGAAGCTTTCTTT
CASSYTVKSEAFF
>TRBJ1-5|.|TRBV6-6|.
TGTGCCAGCAGTTACTCCTTTGGGGATCAGCCCCAGCATTTT
CASSYSFGDQPQHF
>TRBJ2-2|.|TRBV24-1|.
TGTGCCACCAGTGAGGTGAACACCGGGGAGCTGTTTTTT
CATSEVNTGELFF
>TRBJ2-7|.|TRBV18|.
TGTGCCAGCTCACCCCCGGGGACCCTTAGGGACGAGCAGTACTTC
CASSPPGTLRDEQYF
>TRBJ2-3|.|TRBV4-3|.
TGCGCCAGCAGCCATGGTGGTAGTCCTAGCACAGATACGCAGTATTTT
CASSHGGSPSTDTQYF
>TRBJ1-6|.|TRBV6-5|.
TGTGCCAGCAGTTACTCGGGCTATTCACCCCTCCACTTT
CASSYSGYSPLHF
>TRBJ2-7|.|TRBV20-1|TRBD1
TGCAGTGCTAGACCCCAACAGGGGTTAACCTACGAGCAGTACTTC
CSARPQQGLTYEQYF
>TRBJ1-1|.|TRBV20-1|.
TGCAGTGTCCCCAAGAACACTGAAGCTTTCTTT
CSVPKNTEAFF
>TRBJ2-5|once|TRBV4-2|TRBD1
TGTGCCAGCAGCCGAGACGGGGGACAGGGGGGCGAGACCCAGTACTTC
CASSRDGGQGGETQYF
>TRBJ1-5|.|TRBV20-1|.
TGCAGTGCTAGGCAGCAGGGTTGGGACCATAGCAATCAGCCCCAGCATTTT
CSARQQGWDHSNQPQHF
>TRBJ2-2|.|TRBV30|TRBD2
TGTGCCTGGAGTGTGGTAGCGGGGGCTCGGGGGGAGCTGTTTTTT
CAWSVVAGARGELFF
>TRBJ2-5|.|TRBV5-1|TRBD1
TGCGCCAGCAGCCGTACCGGGACAGGGGAAGAGACCCAGTACTTC
CASSRTGTGEETQYF
>TRBJ1-1|.|TRBV29-1|.
TGCAGCGCCGGGGTCAAGGGCGCTGAAGCTTTCTTT
CSAGVKGAEAFF
>TRBJ1-1|.|TRBV20-1|.
TGCAGTGCTAACCCTACAGGGTTCAGCACTGAAGCTTTCTTT
CSANPTGFSTEAFF
>TRBJ2-6|once|TRBV27|.
TGTGCCAGCAGTTTACAGGGATGGCGGTCTGGGGCCAACGTCCTGACTTTC
CASSLQGWRSGANVLTF
>TRBJ2-5|.|TRBV10-3|.
TGTGCCATCGCCACGTATCGACAAGAGACCCAGTACTTC
CAIATYRQETQYF
>TRBJ2-7|.|TRBV27|.
TGTGCCAGCAGTTTATACAGGGAAGGAAGCTACGAGCAGTACTTC
CASSLYREGSYEQYF
>TRBJ2-6|once|TRBV19|.
TGTGCCAGTACGGCAGTTCCGCGCTCTGGGGCCAACGTCCTGACTTTC
CASTAVPRSGANVLTF
>TRBJ1-1|few|TRBV7-2|.
TGTGCCAGCAGCTTAACAGGTCCCACTGAAGCTTTCTTT
CASSLTGPTEAFF
>TRBJ2-5|once|TRBV7-7|TRBD1
TGTGCCAGCAGCTATAAGACGCCGGGACAGGGGGTGGAGACCCAGTACTTC
CASSYKTPGQGVETQYF
>TRBJ2-2|.|TRBV12-3/TRBV12-4|.
TGTGCCAGCAGTTTAGCTACGGGAAACACCGGGGAGCTGTTTTTT
CASSLATGNTGELFF
>TRBJ2-7|.|TRBV3-1|TRBD1
TGTGCCAGCAGTTTCCTGGACAGGAACGAGCAGTACTTC
CASSFLDRNEQYF
>TRBJ2-7|.|TRBV20-1|.
TGCAGTGCTAGCCCCCGGGGGTTCGGGTACGAGCAGTACTTC
CSASPRGFGYEQYF
>TRBJ2-3|.|TRBV12-3/TRBV12-4|TRBD2
TGTGCCAGCAGGGATACTAGCGGGGGCACAGATACGCAGTATTTT
CASRDTSGGTDTQYF
>TRBJ2-6|.|TRBV20-1|TRBD1
TGCAGTGCTAGACCCGGGACAGGGGGCACTGGGGCCAACGTCCTGACTTTC
CSARPGTGGTGANVLTF
>TRBJ1-2|.|TRBV12-3/TRBV12-4|TRBD1
TGTGCCAGCAGCCTAGGACAGGGGGCGGAACACACCTTC
CASSLGQGAEHTF
>TRBJ1-5|.|TRBV18|.
TGTGCCAGCTCACCACTAAAGACCGGGGGGGGACAGCCCCAGCATTTT
CASSPLKTGGGQPQHF
>TRBJ2-3|.|TRBV9|TRBD2
TGTGCCAGCAGCACTCGACTAGCGGGAGACACAGATACGCAGTATTTT
CASSTRLAGDTDTQYF
>TRBJ2-3|.|TRBV2|.
TGTGCCAGCAGTGCGGGACCGCAGTTCACAGATACGCAGTATTTT
CASSAGPQFTDTQYF
>TRBJ1-1|.|TRBV14|.
TGTGCCAGCAGCCGGACAGACAGGCGAACTGAAGCTTTCTTT
CASSRTDRRTEAFF
>TRBJ2-3|.|TRBV5-4|.
TGTGCCAGCAGCCTAGGACGGAACACAGATACGCAGTATTTT
CASSLGRNTDTQYF
>TRBJ1-2|once|TRBV5-1|.
TGCGCCAGCAGCCCTGTCGGGGACTATGGCTACACCTTC
CASSPVGDYGYTF
>TRBJ2-3|.|TRBV29-1|TRBD1
TGCAGCGTTGAACGGGACAGGGGAACAGATACGCAGTATTTT
CSVERDRGTDTQYF
>TRBJ2-7|.|TRBV7-2|.
TGTGCCAGCAGCTCGTACAGGGACTCCTACGAGCAGTACTTC
CASSSYRDSYEQYF
>TRBJ1-3|.|TRBV6-1|TRBD1
TGTGCCAGCAGAGCCCGGACAGGGGGTTTGTCGAACACCATATATTTT
CASRARTGGLSNTIYF
>TRBJ2-7|.|TRBV3-1|TRBD1
TGTGCCAGCAGCCACGGGACAGGGTTCGGGACTTACGAGCAGTACTTC
CASSHGTGFGTYEQYF
>TRBJ2-6|.|TRBV4-3|.
TGCGCCAGCAGCCAAGCAACAGGGAAACCTGGGGCCAACGTCCTGACTTTC
CASSQATGKPGANVLTF